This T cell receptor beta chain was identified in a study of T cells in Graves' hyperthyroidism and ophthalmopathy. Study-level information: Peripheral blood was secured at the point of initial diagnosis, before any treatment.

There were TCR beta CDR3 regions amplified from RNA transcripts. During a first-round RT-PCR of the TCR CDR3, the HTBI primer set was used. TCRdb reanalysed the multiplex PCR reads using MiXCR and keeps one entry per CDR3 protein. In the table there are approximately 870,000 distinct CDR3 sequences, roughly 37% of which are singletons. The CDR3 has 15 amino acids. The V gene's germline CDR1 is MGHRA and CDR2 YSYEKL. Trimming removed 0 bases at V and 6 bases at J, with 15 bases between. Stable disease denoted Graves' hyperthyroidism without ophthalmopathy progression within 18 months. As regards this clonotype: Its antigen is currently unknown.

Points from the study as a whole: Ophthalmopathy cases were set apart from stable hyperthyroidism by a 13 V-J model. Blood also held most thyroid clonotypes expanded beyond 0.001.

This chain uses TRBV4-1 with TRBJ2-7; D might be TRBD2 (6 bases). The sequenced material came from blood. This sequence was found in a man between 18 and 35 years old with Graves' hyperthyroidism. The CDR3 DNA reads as TGCGCCAGCAGCCAAGATAACACGGGAGTATCCGAGCAGTACTTC. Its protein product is CASSQDNTGVSEQYF.